This T cell receptor beta chain was sequenced during a study of T cell changes during pregnancy in multiple sclerosis. Generated by immunoSEQ multiplex PCR, the TCRdb table keeps only in-frame clones and is missing some. The data contain 45,000 or so clones, approximately 90% of them singletons. Sequencing used PBMCs (not recorded whether the cells were cultured). This TCR came from a female donor with multiple sclerosis, enrolled in a pregnancy study.

CDR3 region: CASSRPGGAGNTIYF. The CDR3 nucleotides are TGTGCCAGCAGCCGACCGGGGGGGGCTGGAAACACCATATATTTT. The chain uses TRBV11-2 and TRBJ1-3, with D possibly being TRBD1 (5 bases). From germline, CDR1 is SGHAT and CDR2 FQNNGV. CDR3 size: 15 residues. With 5 bases removed from V and 2 bases from J, the gap between germline ends came to 13 bases.